This TCR beta chain was identified in a study of tumor and adjacent non-tumor tissue in lung cancer. About the study: Some 3.9 million productive TCRbeta reads were obtained per sample on average. Study-wide findings and caveats: Normal lung showed higher cumulative top 100 clone frequency than tumor. Tumor tissue had significantly higher TCR diversity than normal lung.

The CDR3 sequence is 14 residues long. Germline assignment: CDR1 LGHNT and CDR2 FRNRAP. No cell sorting was done before RNA was extracted from the tissue. Between August and November 2014, newly diagnosed, chemotherapy-naive lung cancer patients underwent thoracic surgery in China. TCRbeta libraries were built with three rounds of nested PCR, modified from ARM-PCR. TCRdb itself ran the multiplex PCR reads through MiXCR, one entry per CDR3 protein. The data contain about 120,000 distinct CDR3 sequences, approximately 80% of them seen just once; the ten biggest clones take up about 23%. This clonotype was seen a single time. Its antigen is undetermined. A read error may produce the germline difference seen at one junction end.

The receptor was derived from a man in his 70s with non-small cell lung cancer. This chain uses TRBV12-5 with TRBJ2-7; D uncertain. The sample consisted of lung tumor tissue. Here the CDR3 DNA reads TGTGCTAGTGATTCCGGCGTAGCTACCTACGAGCAATACTTC. It is translated as CASDSGVATYEQYF.